This TCR beta chain stems from a study of cytomegalovirus exposure and HLA in healthy donors. At the level of the study: Per a later analysis, the approximately 690 first-cohort and 120 validation repertoires shared one platform. Overall study findings and caveats: The dataset shows that most TCR sequences were rare, while some public TCRs occurred in many donors.

The V and J ends lost 6 bases and 6 bases, in that order; junction bases with no gene match: 12. This CDR3 is built from 18 residues. Germline V gives CDR1 SNHLY, CDR2 FYNNEI. In regard to this clone: Antigen specificity is unknown.

Assay used: immunoSEQ multiplex PCR; TCRdb lists only in-frame clones, some missing. The sample has roughly 250,000 clones, 80% to 90% seen once. Source material: PBMCs. The chain is built from TRBV2 and TRBJ2-1, with TRBD2 identical over 15 bases. The sequence derives from a man in his late teens or twenties in good health and CMV-seronegative. The CDR3 loop reads CASRGTGTSGRKGNEQFF. Written as DNA, the CDR3 is TGTGCCAGCAGGGGGACCGGGACTAGCGGGAGGAAAGGCAATGAGCAGTTCTTC.